The 30 T cell receptor beta chains listed next were all sequenced from one sample in a study of T cell changes during pregnancy in multiple sclerosis. This table comes from immunoSEQ multiplex PCR, and its TCRdb copy is limited to in-frame clones, with some not included. The sample records more than 80,000 clones, 85% to 95% being singletons. Sequencing was performed on peripheral blood, taken after pregnancy. These receptor sequences come from a female donor with multiple sclerosis, enrolled in a pregnancy study.

The chain links TRBV6-5 to TRBJ1-1, with 9 bases that match TRBD1. V lost 6 bases, J lost 4 bases, and 6 bases stayed unmatched. This CDR3 is 14 amino acids long. The V gene's germline CDR1 is MNHEY and CDR2 SVGAGI. The CDR3 bases are TGTGCCAGCAGAACAACAGGGGGCGGCACTGAAGCTTTCTTT. It codes for CASRTTGGGTEAFF.

The CDR3 sequence: CASSLGLAGGEQYF. In DNA form, the CDR3 reads TGTGCCAGCAGCTTAGGACTAGCGGGGGGGGAGCAGTACTTC. The chain joins TRBV7-2 to TRBJ2-7, with 14 bases lining up with TRBD2. V trimming: 1 base; J trimming: 7 bases; junction bases outside the gene matches: 0. Germline-derived CDR1 and CDR2 are SGHTA and FQGNSA. CDR3 length equals 14 residues.

V is TRBV10-2 and J is TRBJ2-7; D not resolved. The germline V and J ends were trimmed by 2 bases and 4 bases, with 9 bases remaining between them. CDR3 length: 13 amino acids. Germline V gene data show CDR1 as WSHSY and CDR2 as SAAADI. The CDR3 nucleotides read TGCGCCAGCAGTGAGGGTCCCCAGTACGAGCAGTACTTC. It encodes CASSEGPQYEQYF.

This chain uses TRBV5-1 with TRBJ2-3, with D tentatively TRBD2 (5 bases). Trimming removed 2 bases from V and 4 bases from J, with 14 bases in between. Germline V gene sequence: CDR1 SGHRS, CDR2 YFSETQ. The length of the CDR3 is 15 residues. For the CDR3, the DNA is TGCGCCAGCAGCTTCTTAGGGAGTGAAGCAGATACGCAGTATTTT. As protein: CASSFLGSEADTQYF.

J is TRBJ1-2 and V is TRBV6-1, with TRBD1 identical over 7 bases. V shed 11 bases and J 3 bases; nucleotides not matched to a gene: 12. Germline CDR1 and CDR2: MNHNS and SASEGT. There are 14 residues in the CDR3. The CDR3 DNA is TGTGCCGTCGAGAAGCAGGGGGTTTACTATGGCTACACCTTC. Translation gives CAVEKQGVYYGYTF.

The chain carries TRBV1 and TRBJ1-1; the table calls TRBD1, which could not be checked here. TRBV1 is a documented pseudogene. This CDR3 is 17 amino acids long. CDR3 sequence (DNA): TGCACCAGCAGCCCGTCCCGGGACAGTTACCCGAACACTGAAGCTTTCTTT. This encodes CTSSPSRDSYPNTEAFF.

The chain links TRBV5-1 to TRBJ1-1; 8 bases match TRBD1. V was clipped by 0 bases and J by 11 bases; unmatched bases: 15. Germline assignment: CDR1 SGHRS and CDR2 YFSETQ. The CDR3 extends over 16 amino acids. This CDR3 is CASSLGTGNVKSVAFF. CDR3 DNA sequence: TGCGCCAGCAGCTTGGGGACAGGGAACGTAAAATCCGTTGCTTTCTTT.

The chain is built from TRBV5-1 and TRBJ2-7; D is perhaps TRBD2 (6 bases). V dropped 0 bases and J dropped 2 bases, with 9 bases sitting between them. The CDR3 spans 14 residues. The V gene's germline CDR1 is SGHRS and CDR2 YFSETQ. CDR3 DNA sequence: TGCGCCAGCAGCTTGGAGCGGGCCACCTACGAGCAGTACTTC. Amino acids: CASSLERATYEQYF.

The CDR3 loop is CASSVVGADTQYF. Here the CDR3 DNA reads TGTGCCAGCAGCGTAGTAGGGGCAGATACGCAGTATTTT. This chain links TRBV9 with TRBJ2-3; tentatively, D is TRBD1 (5 bases). The CDR3 contains 13 residues. V lost 0 bases, J lost 4 bases, and 6 bases lay in between. Germline loops: CDR1 SGDLS, CDR2 YYNGEE.

The chain recombines TRBV11-3 with TRBJ2-7; 12 positions agree with TRBD1. Germline V lookup: CDR1 SGHNT, CDR2 YENEEA. The CDR3 is 17 residues long. The V segment lost 2 bases and the J segment 5 bases; nucleotides outside the gene matches: 10. CDR3 sequence (DNA): TGTGCCAGCAGCTTACATCCACCGGGACAGGGGGCCCACGAGCAGTACTTC. It specifies CASSLHPPGQGAHEQYF.

This chain uses TRBV15 with TRBJ2-5; 10 bases map to TRBD2. V shed 5 bases and J 6 bases; nucleotides not matched to a gene: 15. The germline gives CDR1 LNHNV, CDR2 YYDKDF (reference sequence). The length of the CDR3 is 17 residues. The CDR3, as DNA: TGTGCCACCAGCCTAATCGGCCTAGCGGGGGAATCGAAGACCCAGTACTTC. It is translated as CATSLIGLAGESKTQYF.

The chain links TRBV7-3 to TRBJ1-2, with TRBD1 as a possible D gene (6 bases). The V and J ends lost 4 bases and 4 bases respectively, with 19 bases between them. The germline V gene has CDR1 SGHTA and CDR2 FQGTGA. This CDR3 contains 16 residues. CDR3 sequence: CASSSYYRDSSYGYTF. The CDR3 bases are TGTGCCAGCAGCTCCTATTACAGGGATAGTAGCTATGGCTACACCTTC.

V gene TRBV9 combines with J gene TRBJ2-7; D possibly corresponds to TRBD2 (6 bases). The CDR3 has 15 residues. The V gene's germline CDR1 is SGDLS and CDR2 YYNGEE. V lost 0 bases and J 3 bases, leaving 13 bases between the germline ends. CDR3 in DNA: TGTGCCAGCAGCGTAGATGCCGGGAGAGGCTACGAGCAGTACTTC. Its protein product is CASSVDAGRGYEQYF.

This rearrangement joins TRBV29-1 to TRBJ1-3; D remains unclear. CDR1 SQVTM and CDR2 ANQGSEA come from the germline V gene. V was pared by 1 base and J by 0 bases, with 10 bases between. The CDR3 is made up of 15 amino acids. The CDR3 reads CSVEVRGISGNTIYF. CDR3 DNA sequence: TGCAGCGTTGAAGTTAGAGGGATCTCTGGAAACACCATATATTTT.

This clone showed up just once. This chain connects TRBV5-4 to TRBJ1-5; no reliable D call. The V gene lost 1 base and the J gene lost 1 base, with 9 bases spanning the gap. This CDR3 comprises 15 residues. Germline CDR1 and CDR2: SGHNT and YYREEE (reference sequence). The CDR3, as DNA: TGTGCCAGCAGCTTGTTCCCGGGGAGCAATCAGCCCCAGCATTTT. Its protein product is CASSLFPGSNQPQHF.

The V and J genes are TRBV10-3 and TRBJ1-3; 10 bases are a match to TRBD1. This CDR3 comprises 17 residues. CDR1 is ENHRY, CDR2 SYGVKD, per germline. V lost 6 bases to trimming and J lost 4 bases; unmatched junction nucleotides: 12. CDR3 sequence reads: CAISSGTGVLGGNTIYF. The DNA for the CDR3 is TGTGCCATCAGCTCCGGGACAGGGGTTTTAGGAGGAAACACCATATATTTT.

J is TRBJ1-5 and V is TRBV7-9; weak D call: TRBD1 (5 bases). CDR3 size: 16 residues. The germline CDR1 and CDR2 sequences are SEHNR and FQNEAQ (reference sequence). V gave up 5 bases and J gave up 0 bases, with 14 bases separating them. In nucleotides, the CDR3 is TGTGCCAGCAGCCAGGGTCCTCTCGGTAGCAATCAGCCCCAGCATTTT. It translates to CASSQGPLGSNQPQHF.

The rearrangement uses TRBV6-5 and TRBJ1-1, with unresolved D. CDR3 length: 12 residues. The germline gives CDR1 MNHEY, CDR2 SVGAGI. Deletions cut 8 bases from V and 10 bases from J, with 17 bases between. DNA of the CDR3: TGTGCCAGCTGGATGATGGGCCATGTAGCTTTCTTT. It codes for CASWMMGHVAFF.

This rearrangement joins TRBV7-6 to TRBJ1-1; 9 nucleotides line up with TRBD1. CDR1 and CDR2 (germline): SGHVS, FNYEAQ. V was clipped by 1 base and J by 0 bases; unmatched bases: 6. The CDR3 has 17 amino acids. The DNA of the CDR3 is TGTGCCAGCAGCTTAGGCTGGACAGGGGACATGAACACTGAAGCTTTCTTT. Translating it yields CASSLGWTGDMNTEAFF.

J is TRBJ1-2 and V is TRBV19; TRBD1 aligns across 8 bases. This CDR3 comprises 13 residues. CDR1 is LNHDA, CDR2 SQIVND, per germline (reference sequence). Unmatched junction bases numbered 4, after V lost 6 bases and J lost 4 bases. For the CDR3, the DNA is TGTGCCAGTAGCTCAGGGGGCGTCTATGGCTACACCTTC. Its protein is CASSSGGVYGYTF. Filled out from reference TRBV19 and TRBJ1-2, the complete variable domain reads DGGITQSPKYLFRKEGQNVTLSCEQNLNHDAMYWYRQDPGQGLRLIYYSQIVNDFQKGDIAEGYSVSREKKESFPLTVTSAQKNPTAFYLCASSSGGVYGYTFGSGTRLTVV.

V is TRBV6-1 and J is TRBJ2-7; 8 positions agree with TRBD1. J was trimmed by 6 bases and V by 10 bases; bases with no gene match: 8. This CDR3 has 12 residues. CDR1 is MNHNS and CDR2 is SASEGT in the germline V gene. The CDR3 coding sequence is TGTGCCATCGTCAGGGGGCAGGTCGAGCAGTACTTC. Translating it yields CAIVRGQVEQYF.

This clone was recorded a few times. J is TRBJ1-1 and V is TRBV5-1; 9 bases are shared with TRBD1. V shed 3 bases, J shed 2 bases, and the junction held 2 bases outside the gene matches. The germline V gene has CDR1 SGHRS and CDR2 YFSETQ. CDR3 length: 14 amino acids. The DNA for the CDR3 is TGCGCCAGCAGCTGGGGACAGGGAAACACTGAAGCTTTCTTT. Translating it yields CASSWGQGNTEAFF.

DNA for the CDR3: TGTGCCAGCAGTGCCGGGACAGGGATGAATGAAAAACTGTTTTTT. Translating gives CASSAGTGMNEKLFF. The chain joins TRBV27 to TRBJ1-4, with 9 positions matching TRBD1. J lost 5 bases, V lost 5 bases, and 6 bases had no gene match. CDR3 length: 15 residues. CDR1 MNHEY and CDR2 SMNVEV come from the germline V gene (reference sequence).

This sequence joins TRBV30 and TRBJ2-3; no clear D. V dropped 2 bases and J dropped 4 bases, with 7 bases sitting between them. Germline V gene data show CDR1 as GTSNPN and CDR2 as SVGIG (reference sequence). The CDR3 loop spans 12 amino acids. CDR3: CAWSTDADTQYF. The CDR3 DNA reads TGTGCCTGGAGTACAGACGCAGATACGCAGTATTTT.

The rearrangement joins TRBV18 to TRBJ1-6; 9 nucleotides match TRBD1. Germline CDR1 is KGHSH and CDR2 is LQKENI. The CDR3 covers 15 residues. The ends lost 3 bases at V and 6 bases at J; junction bases unmatched: 3. CDR3 in amino acids: CASSPSGQGNSPLHF. The CDR3 DNA sequence: TGTGCCAGCTCACCCTCGGGACAGGGTAATTCACCCCTCCACTTT.

This chain connects TRBV19 to TRBJ2-5; the D gene is possibly TRBD1 (6 bases). The CDR3 spans 13 residues. CDR1 is LNHDA, CDR2 SQIVND, per germline (reference sequence). Trimming pared 6 bases from V and 2 bases from J, leaving 10 bases between. The CDR3, as DNA: TGTGCCAGTAGCGCGGACAGTCAAGAGACCCAGTACTTC. Its protein product is CASSADSQETQYF.

This clone occurred a few times. CDR3 region: CASSEPGRQGDTGELFF. The DNA for the CDR3 is TGCGCCAGCAGTGAGCCCGGGAGACAGGGGGACACCGGGGAGCTGTTTTTT. The chain links TRBV10-1 to TRBJ2-2, with 9 positions matching TRBD1. The CDR3 has 17 residues. The V and J ends lost 2 bases and 3 bases, in that order; junction bases with no gene match: 7. The germline CDR1 and CDR2 sequences are WNHNN and SYGVQD (reference sequence).

The CDR3 spells CASRPARTGRETQYF. The DNA of the CDR3 is TGCGCCAGCAGACCTGCTAGGACAGGGCGGGAGACCCAGTACTTC. J is TRBJ2-5 and V is TRBV5-1, with 8 bases lining up with TRBD1. Looked up from germline, CDR1 is SGHRS and CDR2 is YFSETQ. The trim removed 5 bases at V and 5 bases at J, leaving 11 bases unmatched. The CDR3 is 15 amino acids. The full variable domain, rest sourced from reference TRBV5-1 and TRBJ2-5, is KAGVTQTPRYLIKTRGQQVTLSCSPISGHRSVSWYQQTPGQGLQFLFEYFSETQRNKGNFPGRFSGRQFSNSRSEMNVSTLELGDSALYLCASRPARTGRETQYFGPGTRLLVL.

The CDR3 region has the DNA TGTGCCAGCAGGCGAGGACAGGGGGCCACCGGGGAGCTGTTTTTT. It is translated as CASRRGQGATGELFF. The chain employs TRBV2 and TRBJ2-2, with TRBD1 identical over 11 bases. V gave up 6 bases and J gave up 4 bases; unmatched junction bases: 4. Per the germline V gene, CDR1 is SNHLY and CDR2 is FYNNEI. CDR3 length: 15 residues.

The chain couples TRBV7-2 to TRBJ1-1, with D tentatively TRBD1 (6 bases). This CDR3 has 16 residues. V dropped 5 bases and J dropped 1 base, with 17 bases sitting between them. Germline CDR1 SGHTA, CDR2 FQGNSA. CDR3 amino acids: CASSPRGLGQNTEAFF. Here the CDR3 DNA reads TGTGCCAGCAGCCCCCGGGGTTTGGGACAGAACACTGAAGCTTTCTTT.